This T cell receptor beta chain emerged from a study of T-cell reconstitution after alpha-beta-depleted transplantation in children. V lost 0 bases, J lost 4 bases, and 9 bases lay in between. Germline assignment: CDR1 SQVTM and CDR2 ANQGSEA. The CDR3 runs 13 residues. On this clonotype itself: Antigen: not known.

Unique molecular identifiers tagged the TCRbeta library. TCRdb recomputed calls from the PCR reads with MiXCR, one row per CDR3 protein. This repertoire shows roughly 350,000 distinct CDR3 sequences, 15% to 20% found once; its top ten account for just over 40%. General study findings and limits: At day 60, the high TCRbeta diversity found in some patients originated from recipient T cells and thymic progenitors that had survived. T-cell counts and diversity at one year following transplant were attributed mainly to newly produced T cells. Reportedly, only several hundred clones from non-depleted graft cells drove alpha-beta T-cell counts at about two months.

Sequencing used PBMCs, mostly from graft donor cells, obtained 360 days after TCRalphabeta/CD19-depleted stem cell transplant. The TCR originated in a male patient aged 2 to 10 who had a stem cell transplant for acute lymphoblastic leukemia, so the T cells may come from the graft donor. The V and J genes are TRBV29-1 and TRBJ1-1; D remains unclear. The CDR3 DNA reads as TGCAGCGTTGAAGAGGGCGGACTCACTGAAGCTTTCTTT. This translates into CSVEEGGLTEAFF.